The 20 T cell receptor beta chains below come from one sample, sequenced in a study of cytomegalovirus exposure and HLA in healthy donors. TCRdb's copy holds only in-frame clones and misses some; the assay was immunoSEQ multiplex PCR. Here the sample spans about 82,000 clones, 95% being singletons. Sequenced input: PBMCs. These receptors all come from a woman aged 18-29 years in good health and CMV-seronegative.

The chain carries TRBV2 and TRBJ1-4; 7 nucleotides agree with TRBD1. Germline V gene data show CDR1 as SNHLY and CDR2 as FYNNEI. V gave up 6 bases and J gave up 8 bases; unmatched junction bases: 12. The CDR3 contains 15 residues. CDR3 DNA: TGTGCCAGCAGAGACACCGGGACAGCGAGAGAAAAACTGTTTTTT. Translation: CASRDTGTAREKLFF.

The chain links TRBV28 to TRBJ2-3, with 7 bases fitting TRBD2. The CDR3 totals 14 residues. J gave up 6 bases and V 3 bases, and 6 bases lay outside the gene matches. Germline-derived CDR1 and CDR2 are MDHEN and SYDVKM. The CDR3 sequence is CASSFAGVKDTQYF. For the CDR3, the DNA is TGTGCCAGCAGTTTCGCGGGGGTGAAGGATACGCAGTATTTT.

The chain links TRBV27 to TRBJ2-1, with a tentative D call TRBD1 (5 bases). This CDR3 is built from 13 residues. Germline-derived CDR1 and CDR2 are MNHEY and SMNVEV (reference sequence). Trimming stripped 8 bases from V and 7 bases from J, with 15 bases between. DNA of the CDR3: TGTGCCAGCTGGCAGGGATTTGCGAATGAGCAGTTCTTC. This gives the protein CASWQGFANEQFF.

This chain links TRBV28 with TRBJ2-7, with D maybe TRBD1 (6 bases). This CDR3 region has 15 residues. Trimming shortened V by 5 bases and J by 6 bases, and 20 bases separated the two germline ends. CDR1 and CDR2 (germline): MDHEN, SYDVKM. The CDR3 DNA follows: TGTGCCAGCAGTCCGTACAGGGCGATCCGAGGCGAGCAGTACTTC. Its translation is CASSPYRAIRGEQYF. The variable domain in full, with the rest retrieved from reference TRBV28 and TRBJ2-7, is DVKVTQSSRYLVKRTGEKVFLECVQDMDHENMFWYRQDPGLGLRLIYFSYDVKMKEKGDIPEGYSVSREKKERFSLILESASTNQTSMYLCASSPYRAIRGEQYFGPGTRLTVT.

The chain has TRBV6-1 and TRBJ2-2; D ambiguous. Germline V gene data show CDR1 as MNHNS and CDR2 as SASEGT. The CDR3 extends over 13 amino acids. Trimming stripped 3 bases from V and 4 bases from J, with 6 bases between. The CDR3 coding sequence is TGTGCCAGCAGTGACAGTTCCACCGGGGAGCTGTTTTTT. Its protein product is CASSDSSTGELFF.

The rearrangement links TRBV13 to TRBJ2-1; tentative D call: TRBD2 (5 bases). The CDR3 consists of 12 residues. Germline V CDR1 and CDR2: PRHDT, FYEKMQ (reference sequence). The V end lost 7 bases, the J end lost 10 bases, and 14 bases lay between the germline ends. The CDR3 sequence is CASNVRGGEQFF. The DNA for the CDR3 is TGTGCCAGCAACGTTCGAGGCGGGGAGCAGTTCTTC.

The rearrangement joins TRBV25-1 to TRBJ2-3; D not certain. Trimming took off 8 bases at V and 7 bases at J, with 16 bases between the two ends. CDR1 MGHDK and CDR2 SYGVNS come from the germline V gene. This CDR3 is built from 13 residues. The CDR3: CASHSPTSHTQYF. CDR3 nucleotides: TGTGCCAGCCATTCGCCCACATCGCATACGCAGTATTTT.

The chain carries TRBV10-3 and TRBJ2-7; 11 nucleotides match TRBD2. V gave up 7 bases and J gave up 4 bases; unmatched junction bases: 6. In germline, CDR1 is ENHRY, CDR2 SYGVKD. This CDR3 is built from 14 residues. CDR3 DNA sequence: TGTGCCATCACAAAGACTAGCGGGGCTTACGAGCAGTACTTC. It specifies CAITKTSGAYEQYF.

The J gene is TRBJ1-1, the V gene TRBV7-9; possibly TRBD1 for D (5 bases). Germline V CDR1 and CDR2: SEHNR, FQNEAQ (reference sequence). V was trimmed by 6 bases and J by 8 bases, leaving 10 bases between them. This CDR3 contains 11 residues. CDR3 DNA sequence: TGTGCCAGCAGTTTCGGGGGGGAAGCTTTCTTT. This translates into CASSFGGEAFF.

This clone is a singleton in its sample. The CDR3 is CAISENRNQPQHF. DNA for the CDR3: TGTGCCATCAGTGAGAACAGGAATCAGCCCCAGCATTTT. V gene TRBV10-3 combines with J gene TRBJ1-5, with D possibly being TRBD1 (5 bases). CDR3 length equals 13 residues. The V and J ends lost 2 bases and 4 bases respectively, with 6 bases between them. Looked up from germline, CDR1 is ENHRY and CDR2 is SYGVKD.

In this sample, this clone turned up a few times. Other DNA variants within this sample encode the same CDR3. The CDR3, as DNA: TGCGCCAGCAGCCAAGATGGAGGGGGCACCTACAATGAGCAGTTCTTC. This sequence encodes CASSQDGGGTYNEQFF. The chain couples TRBV4-3 to TRBJ2-1; maybe TRBD1 (7 bases). V lost 0 bases, J lost 2 bases, and 11 bases lay in between. Germline CDR1 reads LGHNA; CDR2 reads YSLEER. CDR3 length: 16 residues.

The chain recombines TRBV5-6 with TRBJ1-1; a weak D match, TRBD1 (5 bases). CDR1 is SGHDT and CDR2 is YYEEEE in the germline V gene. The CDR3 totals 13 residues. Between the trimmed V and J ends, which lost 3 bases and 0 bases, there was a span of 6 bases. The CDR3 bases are TGTGCCAGCAGCTCGGGGGTGAACACTGAAGCTTTCTTT. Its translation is CASSSGVNTEAFF. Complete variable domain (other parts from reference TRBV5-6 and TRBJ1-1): DAGVTQSPTHLIKTRGQQVTLRCSPKSGHDTVSWYQQALGQGPQFIFQYYEEEERQRGNFPDRFSGHQFPNYSSELNVNALLLGDSALYLCASSSGVNTEAFFGQGTRLTVV.

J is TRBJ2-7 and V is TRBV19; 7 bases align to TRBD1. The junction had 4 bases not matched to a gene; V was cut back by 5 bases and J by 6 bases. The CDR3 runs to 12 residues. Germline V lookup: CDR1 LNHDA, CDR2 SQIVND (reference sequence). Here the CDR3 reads CASSPSGGEQYF. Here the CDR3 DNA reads TGTGCCAGTAGTCCATCAGGGGGCGAGCAGTACTTC. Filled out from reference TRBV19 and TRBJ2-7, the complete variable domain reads DGGITQSPKYLFRKEGQNVTLSCEQNLNHDAMYWYRQDPGQGLRLIYYSQIVNDFQKGDIAEGYSVSREKKESFPLTVTSAQKNPTAFYLCASSPSGGEQYFGPGTRLTVT.

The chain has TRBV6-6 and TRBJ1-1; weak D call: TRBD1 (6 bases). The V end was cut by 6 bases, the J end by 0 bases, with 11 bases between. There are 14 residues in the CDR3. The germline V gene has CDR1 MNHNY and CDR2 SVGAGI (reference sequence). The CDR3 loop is CASRIQGLNTEAFF. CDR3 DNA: TGTGCCAGCAGAATTCAGGGGCTGAACACTGAAGCTTTCTTT.

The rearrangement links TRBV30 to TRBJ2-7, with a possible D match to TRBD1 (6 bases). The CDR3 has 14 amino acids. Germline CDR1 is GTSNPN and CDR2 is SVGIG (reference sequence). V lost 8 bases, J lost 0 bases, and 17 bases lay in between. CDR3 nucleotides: TGTGCCGGGAAGGGGGTAGCGAGCTCCTACGAGCAGTACTTC. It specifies CAGKGVASSYEQYF.

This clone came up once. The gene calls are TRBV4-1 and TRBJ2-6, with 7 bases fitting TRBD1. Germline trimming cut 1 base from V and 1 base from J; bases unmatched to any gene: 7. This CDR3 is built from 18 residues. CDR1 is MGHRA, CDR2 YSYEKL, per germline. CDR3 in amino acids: CASSQVGTVRSGANVLTF. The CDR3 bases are TGCGCCAGCAGCCAAGTCGGGACAGTACGTTCTGGGGCCAACGTCCTGACTTTC.

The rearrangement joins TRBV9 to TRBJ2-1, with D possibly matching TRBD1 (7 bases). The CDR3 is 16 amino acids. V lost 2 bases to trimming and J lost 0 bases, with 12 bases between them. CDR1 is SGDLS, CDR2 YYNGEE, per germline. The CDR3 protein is CASSVRGESSYNEQFF. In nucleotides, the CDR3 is TGTGCCAGCAGCGTCAGGGGGGAGAGCTCCTACAATGAGCAGTTCTTC.

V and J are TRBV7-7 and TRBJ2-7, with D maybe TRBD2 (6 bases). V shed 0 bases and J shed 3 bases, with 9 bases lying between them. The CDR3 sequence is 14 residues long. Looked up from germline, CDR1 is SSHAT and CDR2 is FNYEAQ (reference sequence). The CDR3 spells CASSLADGGYEQYF. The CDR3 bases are TGTGCCAGCAGCTTAGCGGACGGGGGCTACGAGCAGTACTTC.

CDR3 sequence: CASLGGVWDSGNTIYF. For the CDR3, the DNA is TGTGCCAGCCTTGGAGGGGTGTGGGATTCTGGAAACACCATATATTTT. The rearrangement uses TRBV2 and TRBJ1-3; TRBD1 is a possible D gene (5 bases). The CDR3 is made up of 16 amino acids. The V gene's germline CDR1 is SNHLY and CDR2 FYNNEI. Deletions cut 8 bases from V and 1 base from J, with 18 bases between.

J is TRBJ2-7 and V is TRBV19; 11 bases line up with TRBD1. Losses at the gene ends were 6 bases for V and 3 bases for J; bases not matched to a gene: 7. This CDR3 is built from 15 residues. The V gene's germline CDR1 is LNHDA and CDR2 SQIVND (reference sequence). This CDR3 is CASSTGTGGFYEQYF. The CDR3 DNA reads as TGTGCCAGTAGCACCGGGACAGGGGGTTTCTACGAGCAGTACTTC.